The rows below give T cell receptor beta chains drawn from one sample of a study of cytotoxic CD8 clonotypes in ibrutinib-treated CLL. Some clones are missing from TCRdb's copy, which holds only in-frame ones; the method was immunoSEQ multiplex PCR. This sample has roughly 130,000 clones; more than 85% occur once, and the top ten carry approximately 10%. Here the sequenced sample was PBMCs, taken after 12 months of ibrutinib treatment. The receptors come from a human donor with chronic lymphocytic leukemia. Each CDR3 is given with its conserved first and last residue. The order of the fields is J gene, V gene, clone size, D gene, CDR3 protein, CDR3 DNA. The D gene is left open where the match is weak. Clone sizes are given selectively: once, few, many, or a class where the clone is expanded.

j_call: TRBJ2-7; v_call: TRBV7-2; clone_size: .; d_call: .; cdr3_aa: CASSAGVEQYF; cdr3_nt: TGTGCCAGCAGCGCAGGGGTCGAGCAGTACTTC
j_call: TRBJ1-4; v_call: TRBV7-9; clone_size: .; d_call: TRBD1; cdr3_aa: CASSLDTGGGEKLFF; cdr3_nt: TGTGCCAGCAGCTTAGACACAGGGGGCGGGGAAAAACTGTTTTTT
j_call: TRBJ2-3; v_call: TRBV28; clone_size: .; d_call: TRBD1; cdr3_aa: CASSPRRDRDTSTDTQYF; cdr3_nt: TGTGCCAGCAGCCCACGCCGGGACAGGGACACTAGCACAGATACGCAGTATTTT
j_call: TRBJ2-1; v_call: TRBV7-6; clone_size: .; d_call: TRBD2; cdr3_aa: CASSSLLAGANEQFF; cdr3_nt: TGTGCCAGCAGCTCCTTACTAGCGGGAGCGAATGAGCAGTTCTTC
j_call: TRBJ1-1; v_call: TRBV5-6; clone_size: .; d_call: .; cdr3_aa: CASSLQSSTEAFF; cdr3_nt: TGTGCCAGCAGCTTACAGAGTAGCACTGAAGCTTTCTTT
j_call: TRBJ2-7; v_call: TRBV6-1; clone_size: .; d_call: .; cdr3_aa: CASSDASLYSYEQYF; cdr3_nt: TGTGCCAGCAGTGACGCTAGCCTTTACTCCTACGAGCAGTACTTC
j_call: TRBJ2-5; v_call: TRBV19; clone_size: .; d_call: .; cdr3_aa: CASSAGAQETQYF; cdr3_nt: TGTGCCAGTTCCGCAGGGGCCCAAGAGACCCAGTACTTC
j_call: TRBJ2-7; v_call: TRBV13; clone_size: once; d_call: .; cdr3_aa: CASSPETDTYEQYF; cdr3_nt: TGTGCCAGCAGCCCCGAGACGGATACCTACGAGCAGTACTTC
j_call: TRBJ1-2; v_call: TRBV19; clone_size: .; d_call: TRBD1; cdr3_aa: CASKGGAGTGVLAGYTF; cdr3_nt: TGTGCCAGTAAGGGAGGGGCCGGGACAGGGGTTTTGGCTGGCTACACCTTC
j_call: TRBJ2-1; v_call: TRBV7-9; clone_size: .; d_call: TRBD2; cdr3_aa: CASSLTSALPYNEQFF; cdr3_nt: TGTGCCAGCAGTCTGACTAGCGCGTTACCCTACAATGAGCAGTTCTTC
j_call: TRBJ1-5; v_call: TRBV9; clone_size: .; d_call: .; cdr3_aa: CASSLTSDGNQPQHF; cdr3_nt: TGTGCCAGCAGCCTAACATCGGATGGCAATCAGCCCCAGCATTTT
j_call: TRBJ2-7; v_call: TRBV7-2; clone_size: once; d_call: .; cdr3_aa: CASSLAMGPTTYEQYF; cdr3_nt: TGTGCCAGCAGCTTAGCTATGGGACCGACGACCTACGAGCAGTACTTC
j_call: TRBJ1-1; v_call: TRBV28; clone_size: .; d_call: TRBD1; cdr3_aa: CASSPWTGAGTEAFF; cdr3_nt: TGTGCCAGCAGTCCCTGGACAGGGGCGGGCACTGAAGCTTTCTTT
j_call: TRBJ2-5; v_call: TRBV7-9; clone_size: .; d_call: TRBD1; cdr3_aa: CASSSTGNEETQYF; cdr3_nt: TGTGCCAGCAGCTCGACAGGGAATGAGGAGACCCAGTACTTC
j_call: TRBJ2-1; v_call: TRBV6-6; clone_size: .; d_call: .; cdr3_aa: CASSLSSGRNEQFF; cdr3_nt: TGTGCCAGCAGCCTCTCTAGTGGGAGAAATGAGCAGTTCTTC
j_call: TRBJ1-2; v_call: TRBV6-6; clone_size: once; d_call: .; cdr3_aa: CASTNRDNPNYGYTF; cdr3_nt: TGTGCCAGCACCAACCGGGACAACCCGAACTATGGCTACACCTTC
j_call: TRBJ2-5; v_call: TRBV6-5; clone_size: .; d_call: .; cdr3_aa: CASSPGSWVTQYF; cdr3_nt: TGTGCCAGCAGCCCCGGGAGCTGGGTGACCCAGTACTTC
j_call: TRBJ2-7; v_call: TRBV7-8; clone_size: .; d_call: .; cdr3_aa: CASSLFEAAVEKSYF; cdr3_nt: TGTGCCAGCAGCTTATTCGAGGCCGCCGTTGAGAAGTCGTACTTC
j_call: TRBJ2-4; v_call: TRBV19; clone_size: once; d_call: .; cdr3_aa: CASSVGGLAKNIQYF; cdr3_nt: TGTGCCAGTAGCGTGGGGGGTTTAGCCAAAAACATTCAGTACTTC
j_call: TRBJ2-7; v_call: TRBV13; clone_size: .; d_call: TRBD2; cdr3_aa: CASSPRGGAYEQYF; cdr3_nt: TGTGCCAGCAGCCCCCGCGGGGGGGCCTACGAGCAGTACTTC
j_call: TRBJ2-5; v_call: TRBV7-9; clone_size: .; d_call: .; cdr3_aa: CASSLEGVKDF; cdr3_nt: TGTGCCAGCAGCTTAGAGGGTGTTAAGGACTTC
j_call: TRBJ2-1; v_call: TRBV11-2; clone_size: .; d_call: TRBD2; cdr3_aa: CASSPRTSGRSSYNEQFF; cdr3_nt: TGTGCCAGCAGCCCCCGGACTAGCGGGAGAAGCTCCTACAATGAGCAGTTCTTC
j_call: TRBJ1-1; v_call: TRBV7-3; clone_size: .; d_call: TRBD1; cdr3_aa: CASSPFGRRDRDLKNTEAFF; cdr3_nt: TGTGCCAGCAGCCCTTTCGGAAGAAGGGACAGGGACCTTAAGAACACTGAAGCTTTCTTT
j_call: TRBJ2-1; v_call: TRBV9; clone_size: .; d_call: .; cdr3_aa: CASSVVDSLSNEQFF; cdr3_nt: TGTGCCAGCAGCGTAGTGGACTCCCTCTCCAATGAGCAGTTCTTC
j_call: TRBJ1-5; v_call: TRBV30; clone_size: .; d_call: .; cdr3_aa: CAWSVSGGPQHF; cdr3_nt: TGTGCCTGGAGTGTTTCGGGTGGTCCCCAGCATTTT
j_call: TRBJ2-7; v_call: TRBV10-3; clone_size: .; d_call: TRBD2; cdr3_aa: CAISPSGGTYEQYF; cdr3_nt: TGTGCCATCAGCCCTAGCGGGGGAACCTACGAGCAGTACTTC
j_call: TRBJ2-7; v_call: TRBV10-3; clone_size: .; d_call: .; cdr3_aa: CAISDKGEIYEQYF; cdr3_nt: TGTGCCATCAGTGACAAGGGTGAGATCTACGAGCAGTACTTC
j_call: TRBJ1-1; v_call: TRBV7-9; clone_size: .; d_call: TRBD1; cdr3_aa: CATTPRDRDTEAFF; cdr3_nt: TGTGCCACCACCCCCCGGGACAGGGACACTGAAGCTTTCTTT
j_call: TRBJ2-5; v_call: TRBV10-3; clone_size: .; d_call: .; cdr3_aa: CAISGGGPEETQYF; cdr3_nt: TGTGCCATCAGTGGAGGGGGTCCAGAGGAGACCCAGTACTTC
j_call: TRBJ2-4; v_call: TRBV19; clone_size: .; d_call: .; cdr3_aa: CASSRAPKNIQYF; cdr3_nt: TGTGCCAGTAGTAGGGCCCCCAAAAACATTCAGTACTTC
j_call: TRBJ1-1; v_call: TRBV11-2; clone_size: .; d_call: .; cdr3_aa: CASSYVGGNTEAFF; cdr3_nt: TGTGCCAGCAGCTACGTGGGGGGAAACACTGAAGCTTTCTTT
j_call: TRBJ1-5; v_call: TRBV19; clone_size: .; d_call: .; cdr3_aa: CASSTVGGRPQHF; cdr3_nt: TGTGCCAGTAGTACCGTTGGGGGGAGGCCCCAGCATTTT
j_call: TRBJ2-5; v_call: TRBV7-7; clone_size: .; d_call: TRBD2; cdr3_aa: CASSLILAVQETQYF; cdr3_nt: TGTGCTAGCAGCTTAATACTAGCGGTCCAAGAGACCCAGTACTTC
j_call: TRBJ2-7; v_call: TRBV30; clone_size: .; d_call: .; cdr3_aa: CASGDGGYEQYF; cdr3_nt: TGTGCTAGCGGAGACGGCGGGTACGAGCAGTACTTC
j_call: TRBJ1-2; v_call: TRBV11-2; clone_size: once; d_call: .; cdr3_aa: CASSLLSEYYGYTF; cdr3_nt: TGTGCCAGCAGCTTATTGTCGGAATACTATGGCTACACCTTC
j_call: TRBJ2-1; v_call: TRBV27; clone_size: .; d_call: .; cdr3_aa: CASSSKAGNEQFF; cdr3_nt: TGTGCCAGCAGTTCCAAGGCAGGGAATGAGCAGTTCTTC
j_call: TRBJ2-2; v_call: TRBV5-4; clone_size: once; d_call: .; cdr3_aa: CASSLGGSTGELFF; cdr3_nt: TGTGCCAGCAGCTTGGGGGGTTCCACCGGGGAGCTGTTTTTT
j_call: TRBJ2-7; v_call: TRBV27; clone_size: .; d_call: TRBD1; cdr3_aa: CASSLDPGGAEQYF; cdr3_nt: TGTGCCAGCAGTTTAGATCCAGGGGGCGCCGAGCAGTACTTC
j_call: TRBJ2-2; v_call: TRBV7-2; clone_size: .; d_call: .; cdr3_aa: CASSLQEGTGELFF; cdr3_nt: TGTGCCAGCAGCTTACAGGAGGGAACCGGGGAGCTGTTTTTT
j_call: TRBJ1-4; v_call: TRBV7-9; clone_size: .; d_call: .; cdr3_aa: CASSLGREKLFF; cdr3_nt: TGTGCCAGCAGCCTTGGCAGAGAAAAACTGTTTTTT
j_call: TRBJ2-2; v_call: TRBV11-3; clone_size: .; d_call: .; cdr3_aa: CASSLEAPATGWAGELFF; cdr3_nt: TGTGCCAGCAGCTTAGAGGCCCCAGCGACAGGCTGGGCCGGGGAGCTGTTTTTT
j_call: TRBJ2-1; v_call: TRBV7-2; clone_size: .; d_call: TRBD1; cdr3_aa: CASSLARTGIFNEQFF; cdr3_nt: TGTGCCAGCAGCTTAGCCCGGACAGGGATTTTCAATGAGCAGTTCTTC
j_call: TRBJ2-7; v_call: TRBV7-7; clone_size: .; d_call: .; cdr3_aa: CASSQGPTYEQYF; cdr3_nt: TGTGCTAGCAGCCAAGGACCGACCTACGAGCAGTACTTC
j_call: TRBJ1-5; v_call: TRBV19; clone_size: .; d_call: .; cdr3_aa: CASSIAQLQPQHF; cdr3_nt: TGTGCCAGTAGTATTGCCCAATTGCAGCCCCAGCATTTT
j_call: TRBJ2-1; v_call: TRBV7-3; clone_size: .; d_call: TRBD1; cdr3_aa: CASSLSPGQGALNEQFF; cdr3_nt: TGTGCCAGCAGCTTAAGTCCGGGACAGGGGGCTTTGAATGAGCAGTTCTTC
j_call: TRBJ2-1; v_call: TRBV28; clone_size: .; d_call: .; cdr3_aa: CASSFGSGYEQFF; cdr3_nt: TGTGCCAGCAGTTTTGGGAGTGGCTATGAGCAGTTCTTC
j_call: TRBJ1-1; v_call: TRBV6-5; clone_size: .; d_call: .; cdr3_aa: CASSYDGNTEAFF; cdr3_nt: TGTGCCAGCAGTTACGACGGTAACACTGAAGCTTTCTTT
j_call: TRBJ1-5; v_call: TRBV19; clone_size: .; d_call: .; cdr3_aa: CASSMGTDSSQPQHF; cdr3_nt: TGTGCCAGTAGTATGGGGACGGACTCTAGTCAGCCCCAGCATTTT
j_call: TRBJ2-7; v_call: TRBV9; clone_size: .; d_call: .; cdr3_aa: CASSDSGLTAQYF; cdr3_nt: TGTGCCAGCAGCGACTCGGGCCTCACCGCGCAGTACTTC
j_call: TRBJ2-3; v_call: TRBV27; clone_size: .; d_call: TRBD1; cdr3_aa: CASNGIRGSTDTQYF; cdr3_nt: TGTGCCAGCAACGGCATCAGGGGGAGCACAGATACGCAGTATTTT
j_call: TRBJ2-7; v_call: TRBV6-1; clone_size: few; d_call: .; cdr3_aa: CASRDYEQYF; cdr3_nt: TGTGCCAGCAGAGACTACGAGCAGTACTTC
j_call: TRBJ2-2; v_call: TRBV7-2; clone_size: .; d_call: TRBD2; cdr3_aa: CASSLFASGNPGELFF; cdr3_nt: TGTGCCAGCAGCTTATTCGCTAGCGGGAACCCCGGGGAGCTGTTTTTT
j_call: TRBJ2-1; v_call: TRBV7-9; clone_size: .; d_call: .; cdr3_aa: CASSLAGTQRFF; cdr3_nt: TGTGCCAGCAGCCTCGCCGGGACACAGAGGTTCTTC
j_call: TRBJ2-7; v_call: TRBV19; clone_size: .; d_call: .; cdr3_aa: CASSIDHSSDNNYEQYF; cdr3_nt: TGTGCCAGTAGTATAGATCACTCTTCTGACAACAACTACGAGCAGTACTTC
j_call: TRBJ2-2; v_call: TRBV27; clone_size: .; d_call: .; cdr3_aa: CASSFLRDSGLIAGELFF; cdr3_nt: TGTGCCAGCAGTTTCCTGAGGGATAGCGGCCTTATTGCCGGGGAGCTGTTTTTT
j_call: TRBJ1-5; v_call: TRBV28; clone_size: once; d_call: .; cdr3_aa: CASSPTGSSNQPQHF; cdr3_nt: TGTGCCAGCAGTCCAACAGGGAGCAGCAATCAGCCCCAGCATTTT
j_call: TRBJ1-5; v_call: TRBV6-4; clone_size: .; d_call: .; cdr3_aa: CASSEKGSGNQPQHF; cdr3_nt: TGTGCCAGCAGTGAAAAAGGAAGTGGCAATCAGCCCCAGCATTTT
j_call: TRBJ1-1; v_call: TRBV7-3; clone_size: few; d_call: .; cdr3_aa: CASSGTVGGIAFF; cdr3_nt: TGTGCCAGCAGCGGAACGGTCGGGGGGATCGCTTTCTTT